This T cell receptor (beta chain) originates from a study of T cell responses to AZD1222 COVID-19 vaccine. Study-wide results and limits: There were mostly white British donors and more females than males, and clonal diversity was possibly underestimated. Nearly half of spike-specific TCRs reportedly target unmutated variant regions.

Only in-frame clones appear in the TCRdb table, and some are missing; sequencing was by immunoSEQ multiplex PCR. The data show fewer than 120,000 clones, about 88% seen once. In the case of this clone: Its matching antigen is unknown.

This CDR3 comprises 14 residues. CDR1 LGHDT and CDR2 YNNKEL come from the germline V gene (reference sequence). V dropped 8 bases and J dropped 4; count of bases not matched to a gene: 4. The sequence was obtained from an adult in good health. The V and J genes are TRBV3-1 (or the pseudogene TRBV3-2) and TRBJ1-3; TRBD1 agrees at 11 bases. The specimen comprised peripheral blood, sampled on day 0 of AZD1222 vaccination. CDR3 sequence reads: CASEDRGRGNTIYF. The CDR3 DNA sequence: TGTGCCAGCGAGGACAGGGGGCGAGGAAACACCATATATTTT.